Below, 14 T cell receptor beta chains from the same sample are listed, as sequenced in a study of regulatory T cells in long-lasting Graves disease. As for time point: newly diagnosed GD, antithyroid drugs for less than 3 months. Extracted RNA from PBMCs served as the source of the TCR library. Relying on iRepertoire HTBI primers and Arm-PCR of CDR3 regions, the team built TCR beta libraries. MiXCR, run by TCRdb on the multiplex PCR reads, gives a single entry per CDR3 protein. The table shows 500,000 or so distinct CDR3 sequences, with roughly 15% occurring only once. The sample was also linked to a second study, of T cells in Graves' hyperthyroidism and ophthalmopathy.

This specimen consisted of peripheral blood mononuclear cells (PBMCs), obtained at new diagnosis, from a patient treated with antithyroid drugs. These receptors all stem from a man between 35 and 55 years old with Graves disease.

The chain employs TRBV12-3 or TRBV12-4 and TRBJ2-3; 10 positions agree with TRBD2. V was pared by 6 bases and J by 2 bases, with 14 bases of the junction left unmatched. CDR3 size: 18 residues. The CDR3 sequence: CASSFILAGAFLTDTQYF. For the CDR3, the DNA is TGTGCCAGCAGCTTTATTCTAGCGGGAGCTTTTCTCACAGATACGCAGTATTTT.

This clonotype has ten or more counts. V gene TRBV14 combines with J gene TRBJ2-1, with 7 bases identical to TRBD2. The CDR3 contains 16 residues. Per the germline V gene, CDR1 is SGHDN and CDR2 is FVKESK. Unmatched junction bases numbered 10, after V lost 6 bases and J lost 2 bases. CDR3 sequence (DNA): TGTGCCAGCAGTCTACTTGGGCTAGCGGCCTACAATGAGCAGTTCTTC. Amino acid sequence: CASSLLGLAAYNEQFF.

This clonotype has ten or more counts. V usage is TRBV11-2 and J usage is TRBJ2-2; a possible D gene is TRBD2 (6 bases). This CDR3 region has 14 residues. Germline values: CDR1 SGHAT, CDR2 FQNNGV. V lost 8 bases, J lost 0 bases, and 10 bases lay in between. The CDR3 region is CASFGTPNTGELFF. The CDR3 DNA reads TGTGCCAGCTTCGGGACTCCGAACACCGGGGAGCTGTTTTTT.

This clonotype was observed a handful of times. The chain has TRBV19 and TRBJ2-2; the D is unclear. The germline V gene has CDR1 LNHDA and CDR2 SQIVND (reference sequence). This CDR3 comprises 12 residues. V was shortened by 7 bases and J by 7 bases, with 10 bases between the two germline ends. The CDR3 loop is CASTPGGGELFF. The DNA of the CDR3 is TGTGCCAGTACCCCCGGTGGCGGGGAGCTGTTTTTT.

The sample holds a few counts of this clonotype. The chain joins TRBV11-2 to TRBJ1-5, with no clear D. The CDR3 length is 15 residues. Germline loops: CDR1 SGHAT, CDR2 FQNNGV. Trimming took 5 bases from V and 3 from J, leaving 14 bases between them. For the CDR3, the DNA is TGTGCCAGCAGCCTCGTTCCGGGCCTCAATCAGCCCCAGCATTTT. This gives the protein CASSLVPGLNQPQHF.

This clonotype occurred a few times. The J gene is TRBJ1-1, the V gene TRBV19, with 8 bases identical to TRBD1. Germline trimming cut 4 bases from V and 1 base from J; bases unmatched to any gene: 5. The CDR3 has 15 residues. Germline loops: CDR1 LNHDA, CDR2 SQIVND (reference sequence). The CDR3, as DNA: TGTGCCAGTAGTACCTTCGGACAGGGGAACACTGAAGCTTTCTTT. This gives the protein CASSTFGQGNTEAFF.

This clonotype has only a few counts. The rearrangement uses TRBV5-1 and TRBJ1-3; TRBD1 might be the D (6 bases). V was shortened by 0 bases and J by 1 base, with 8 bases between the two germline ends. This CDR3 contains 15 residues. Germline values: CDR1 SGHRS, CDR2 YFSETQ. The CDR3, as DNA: TGCGCCAGCAGCTTGGGGACAGCATCTGGAAACACCATATATTTT. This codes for CASSLGTASGNTIYF.

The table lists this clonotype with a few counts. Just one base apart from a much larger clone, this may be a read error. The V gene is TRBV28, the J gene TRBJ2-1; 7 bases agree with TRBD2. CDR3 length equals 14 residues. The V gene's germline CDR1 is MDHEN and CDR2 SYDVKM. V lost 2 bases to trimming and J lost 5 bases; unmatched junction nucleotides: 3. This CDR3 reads CASSLLAVNNEQFF. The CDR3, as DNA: TGTGCCAGCAGTTTACTAGCGGTTAACAATGAGCAGTTCTTC.

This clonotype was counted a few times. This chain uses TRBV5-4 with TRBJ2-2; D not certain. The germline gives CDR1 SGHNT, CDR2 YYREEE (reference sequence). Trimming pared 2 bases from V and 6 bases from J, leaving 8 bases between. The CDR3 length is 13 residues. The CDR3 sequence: CASSFVQSGELFF. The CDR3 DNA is TGTGCCAGCAGCTTTGTTCAGTCCGGGGAGCTGTTTTTT.

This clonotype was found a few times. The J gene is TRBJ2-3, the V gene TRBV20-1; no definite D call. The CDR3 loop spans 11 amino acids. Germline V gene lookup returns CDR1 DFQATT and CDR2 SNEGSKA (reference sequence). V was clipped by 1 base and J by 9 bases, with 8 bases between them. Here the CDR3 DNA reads TGCAGTGCTAGAGCCGGTATGACGCAGTATTTT. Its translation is CSARAGMTQYF.

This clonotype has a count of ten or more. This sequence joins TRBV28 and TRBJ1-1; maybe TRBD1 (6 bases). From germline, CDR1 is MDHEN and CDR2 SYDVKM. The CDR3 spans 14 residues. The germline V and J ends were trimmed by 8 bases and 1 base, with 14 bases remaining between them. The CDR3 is CASGPWGANTEAFF. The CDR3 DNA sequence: TGTGCCAGCGGACCGTGGGGGGCGAACACTGAAGCTTTCTTT.

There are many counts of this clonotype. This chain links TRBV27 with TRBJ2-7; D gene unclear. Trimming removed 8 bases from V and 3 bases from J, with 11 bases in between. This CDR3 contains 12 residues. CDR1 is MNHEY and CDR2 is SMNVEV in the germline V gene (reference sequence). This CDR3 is CASGKDIYEQYF. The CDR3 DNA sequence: TGTGCCAGCGGCAAGGATATCTACGAGCAGTACTTC.

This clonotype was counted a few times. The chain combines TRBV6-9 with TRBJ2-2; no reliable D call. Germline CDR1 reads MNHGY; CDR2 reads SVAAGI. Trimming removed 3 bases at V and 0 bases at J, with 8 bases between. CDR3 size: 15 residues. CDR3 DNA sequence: TGTGCCAGCAGTTACGCGCGGTCGAACACCGGGGAGCTGTTTTTT. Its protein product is CASSYARSNTGELFF.

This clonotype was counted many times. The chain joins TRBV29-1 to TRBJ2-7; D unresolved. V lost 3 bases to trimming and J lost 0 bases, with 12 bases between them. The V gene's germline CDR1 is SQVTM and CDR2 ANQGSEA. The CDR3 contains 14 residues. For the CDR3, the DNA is TGCAGCGTTGATGGTCAGGAGCCCTCCTACGAGCAGTACTTC. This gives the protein CSVDGQEPSYEQYF.